This T cell receptor (beta chain) was documented in a study of a mutant IDH1 vaccine in newly diagnosed glioma. Looking at the study overall: Patients under treatment included roughly 60% males and around 38% females and had a mean age of around 43 years. Earlier care involved radiotherapy, temozolomide, or both, and the majority received both.

This clone was seen just once. Assay: immunoSEQ multiplex PCR; the TCRdb copy retains only in-frame clones and omits some. The repertoire has 45,000 to 70,000 clones, around 90% of them found once; the top ten carry over 2.5%. Described time point: baseline, week 1 (first vaccination visit). This sample's treatment: pre-vaccination baseline after standard-of-care therapy. From germline, CDR1 is ENHRY and CDR2 SYGVKD. The ends were cut back, 6 bases at V and 1 base at J, with 7 bases in the middle. The CDR3 spans 13 residues. This rearrangement joins TRBV10-3 to TRBJ1-5, with D hard to call. The sequence was obtained from a man aged 50-60 years with glioma. The material was PBMCs, obtained from a glioma patient treated with radiotherapy, temozolomide or both. The CDR3 protein is CAIRKGSNQPQHF. The DNA of the CDR3 is TGTGCCATCAGGAAGGGCAGCAATCAGCCCCAGCATTTT.